This TCR beta chain was profiled in a study of HIV-infected patients and healthy controls. This clonotype was observed at least ten times. 400 to 550 ng RNA was reverse transcribed with alpha and beta constant-region primers. Separate chain-specific third strand synthesis with multiplexing indices produced the alpha and beta libraries. Ligation attached cDNA to a 5' RACE adapter that carried a random hexamer and SP2 site. Each CDR3 protein gets one entry after TCRdb re-called the 5' RACE reads with MiXCR. There are 15,000 to 17,000 distinct CDR3 sequences in the sample; approximately 7% occur only once, and more than 7.5% lies in the top ten. The repertoire came from unfractionated whole blood and reflected all unsorted peripheral T cells. This CDR3 comprises 15 residues.

Specimen: blood. The receptor was isolated from an adult in good health. The chain has TRBV21-1 and TRBJ2-1; the table names TRBD2, a call not compared with the DNA. TRBV21-1 is annotated as a pseudogene. The CDR3 DNA is TGTGCCCCCATATCGGGGGGACTAGTCGCGCGTGAGCAGTTCTTC. Translating it yields CAPISGGLVAREQFF.